This T cell receptor beta chain was sequenced in a study of cytomegalovirus exposure and HLA in healthy donors. The CDR3 sequence is 14 residues long. Per germline, CDR1 LNHNV and CDR2 YYDKDF (reference sequence). The ends were cut back, 5 bases at V and 2 bases at J, with 13 bases in the middle. The primer mix had 60 Vbeta and 13 Jbeta primers. Produced via immunoSEQ multiplex PCR; TCRdb's table is partial and in-frame only. The table has 150,000 or so clones, 76% seen once. The chain combines TRBV15 with TRBJ2-7, with TRBD2 as a possible D gene (7 bases). Specimen: PBMCs. The receptor comes from a female donor in good health and CMV-seronegative. DNA of the CDR3: TGTGCCACCAGCGGGGGGGGCCCCCCCTACGAGCAGTACTTC. As protein: CATSGGGPPYEQYF.